Listed below are T cell receptor beta chains from one sample, sequenced in a study of T cell repertoires in cytomegalovirus infection. Via MiXCR, TCRdb re-called the reads, giving one row per CDR3 protein. The data show around 270,000 distinct CDR3 sequences, roughly 9% seen once. Sequences were obtained from PBMCs. Every receptor here comes from a human donor in good health (CMV status not recorded). Some clones in this sample may be carry-over from other donors' samples. Each CDR3 is given with its conserved first and last residue. The D gene is left open where the match is weak. A row's size may be missing; if present it is once, few, many or a size class.

>many|TRBV7-2|TRBJ1-6|NA
CASSFRSNNSPLHF
TGTGCCAGCAGCTTCCGCAGCAATAATTCACCCCTCCACTTT
>many|TRBV6-5|TRBJ2-7|NA
CASSYSPPGGGSSDSYEQYF
TGTGCCAGCAGTTACTCCCCCCCAGGGGGGGGTTCTAGCGACAGCTACGAGCAGTACTTC
>few|TRBV29-1|TRBJ1-2|NA
CSVEDQGAGGSTF
TGCAGCGTTGAAGATCAAGGGGCAGGCGGCTCCACCTTC
>many|TRBV12-3/TRBV12-4|TRBJ2-1|TRBD2
CASRGGGLAGGNEQFF
TGTGCCAGCAGGGGAGGGGGACTAGCGGGAGGTAATGAGCAGTTCTTC
>many|TRBV7-2|TRBJ1-1|NA
CASSVTGRGATEAFF
TGTGCCAGCAGCGTAACTGGCAGGGGAGCCACTGAAGCTTTCTTT
>many|TRBV7-8|TRBJ2-5|NA
CASSPKRDRLGTQYF
TGTGCCAGCAGCCCAAAGCGGGACAGGCTGGGGACCCAGTACTTC
>many|TRBV7-2|TRBJ2-1|TRBD2
CASRGGTTVFF
TGTGCCAGCAGAGGCGGGACTACTGTCTTCTTC
>few|TRBV7-8|TRBJ1-5|NA
CASSLAASQPQHF
TGTGCCAGCAGCTTAGCGGCTTCTCAGCCCCAGCATTTT
>many|TRBV7-2|TRBJ1-2|TRBD1
CASRAGGPLYGYTF
TGTGCCAGCAGGGCAGGGGGACCCCTCTATGGCTACACCTTC
>once|TRBV12-3/TRBV12-4|TRBJ1-2|NA
CASNPRGDYGYTF
TGTGCCAGCAATCCCCGGGGAGACTATGGCTACACCTTC
>many|TRBV7-2|TRBJ2-2|NA
CASSPLVGPGELFF
TGTGCCAGCAGCCCCCTCGTTGGGCCCGGGGAGCTGTTTTTT
>few|TRBV20-1|TRBJ2-1|TRBD2
CSARDPGGRAGNEQFF
TGCAGTGCTAGAGATCCGGGCGGGAGGGCCGGCAATGAGCAGTTCTTC
>NA|TRBV28|TRBJ1-1|TRBD1
CASGDRGNTEAFF
TGTGCCAGCGGGGACAGGGGTAACACTGAAGCTTTCTTT
>few|TRBV7-6|TRBJ1-1|NA
CASRKYTEAFF
TGTGCTAGCAGGAAATACACTGAAGCTTTCTTT
>many|TRBV5-5|TRBJ1-6|NA
CASSLGLLGSPLHF
TGTGCCAGCAGCTTGGGGCTATTAGGTTCACCCCTCCACTTT
>many|TRBV19|TRBJ1-1|NA
CASRTKRQVVGTEAFF
TGTGCCAGTAGGACTAAACGACAGGTCGTTGGCACTGAAGCTTTCTTT
>many|TRBV7-2|TRBJ1-2|NA
CASSLDWDLYGYTF
TGTGCCAGCAGCTTAGACTGGGACCTCTATGGCTACACCTTC
>many|TRBV7-2|TRBJ2-2|NA
CASSLPPNTGELFF
TGTGCCAGCAGCTTACCCCCGAACACCGGGGAGCTGTTTTTT
>few|TRBV3-1|TRBJ2-7|NA
CASSQGSAGVGHEQYF
TGTGCCAGCAGCCAAGGATCGGCCGGGGTTGGACACGAGCAGTACTTC
>many|TRBV7-2|TRBJ2-2|NA
CASSLALANTGELFF
TGTGCCAGCAGCTTAGCGTTAGCGAACACCGGGGAGCTGTTTTTT
>NA|TRBV19|TRBJ2-2|NA
CASSIPLTGELFF
TGTGCCAGTAGTATCCCCTTGACCGGGGAGCTGTTTTTT
>NA|TRBV6-2/TRBV6-3|TRBJ2-7|NA
CASNRASYEQYF
TGTGCCAGCAATCGGGCATCCTACGAGCAGTACTTC
>NA|TRBV15|TRBJ1-3|NA
CATSGGSGNTIYF
TGTGCCACCAGCGGGGGGTCTGGAAACACCATATATTTT
>many|TRBV7-8|TRBJ2-5|NA
CASSLTAYQETQYF
TGTGCCAGCAGCTTGACAGCTTACCAAGAGACCCAGTACTTC
>few|TRBV29-1|TRBJ2-2|NA
CSHGSRADGELFF
TGCAGCCATGGCTCCAGGGCGGACGGGGAGCTGTTTTTT
>many|TRBV7-9|TRBJ1-3|TRBD1
CASSSGTGFGNTIYF
TGTGCCAGCAGCTCCGGGACAGGGTTTGGAAACACCATATATTTT
>many|TRBV7-2|TRBJ1-1|NA
CASSFRGSGEAFF
TGTGCCAGCAGCTTCAGGGGCTCGGGTGAAGCTTTCTTT
>many|TRBV11-2|TRBJ2-2|NA
CASRPDLSSRPGELFF
TGTGCCAGCAGACCAGATTTGAGCTCAAGACCCGGGGAGCTGTTTTTT